Listed here is a single T cell receptor (beta chain). Its target antigen remains unknown. No much larger clonotype is one base removed from it; base qualities were not supplied. The sample belongs to a study of CD8 T cells in ankylosing spondylitis (dated by TCRdb to 2016 to 2017). About the investigation overall: T cell receptor beta repertoires were profiled in healthy donors and ankylosing spondylitis patients so that disease-linked TCR variants could be found. The whole study cohort included about a hundred healthy donors and 25 ankylosing spondylitis patients. Peripheral blood was sampled, and synovial fluid was additionally collected from ankylosing spondylitis patients. What the research found in general, with its limitations: A CD8+ phenotype was shown by the disease-linked clones, which were found at relatively low frequencies in peripheral blood. The disease-linked clones were reported to be significantly enriched in matched synovial fluid samples from ankylosing spondylitis patients. Some motif variants had previously been reported in the synovial fluid and blood of reactive arthritis patients, which suggests shared mechanisms of disease initiation. A TCR beta motif of 7 or 8 highly homologous amino acid variants appeared characteristic of blood from ankylosing spondylitis patients.

Instrument used: Illumina HiSeq 2500. Quantitative 5'-RACE with molecular barcodes was the method used to prepare the TCR beta libraries. The paper's processing steps were these. Disease-linked TCR variants were identified with a new computational method built on a probabilistic model of VDJ rearrangement. Through fastp at Q25 and MiXCR, TCRdb rebuilt clones from the public reads, retaining in-frame beta chains. Each CDR3 protein gets just one entry, which takes the most common genes and DNA from the rows behind it. Here the V and J calls rest on TCRdb's processing, not on the authors' analysis. The sample has approximately 300,000 distinct CDR3 sequences on record, 8% of them singletons. Jointly, the top ten make up about 14% of the sample. The CDR3 contains 13 residues, cysteine and phenylalanine counted. Only the CDR3 part of the read is kept: 39 bases, read in frame from the first base. CDR1 and CDR2 were assigned from the germline V gene as KGHDR and SFDVKD. The germline ends are 8 bases apart after V is trimmed by 7 bases and J by 5 bases.

The clonotype was recovered from a male donor with ankylosing spondylitis. Sequences were obtained from blood, either unsorted or a sorted T cell fraction (not recorded which). Here the chain combines TRBV24-1 and TRBJ1-6; no D gene is confidently identified. The nucleotides are TGTGCCACCAGCTCCCACCATAATTCACCCCTCCACTTT. Its coded protein is CATSSHHNSPLHF.